This T cell receptor (beta chain) originates from a study of blood T cell repertoires in COVID-19. Turning to the study itself: From T cells, B-cell-depleted T cells, or PBMCs came the material, which was cDNA or gDNA.

Under the authors' procedure: Amplifying reference gene primers gave estimates of nucleated cell counts. TCRdb's copy holds only in-frame clones and misses some; the assay was immunoSEQ multiplex PCR. V and J calls and clone size are given by that table; D and trimming were obtained from the DNA. The top ten clones hold 6.9% of a sample with fewer than 70,000 clones, around 87% of them seen once. Germline assignment: CDR1 LGHDT and CDR2 YNNKEL (reference sequence). The CDR3 covers 14 residues. Trimming shortened V by 1 base and J by 5 bases, and 11 bases separated the two germline ends. V and J are TRBV3-1 (or the pseudogene TRBV3-2) and TRBJ2-5, with D maybe TRBD2 (5 bases). This TCR came from a man between 60 and 70 years old with active or convalescent COVID-19. Material: peripheral blood. The CDR3 region has the DNA TGTGCCAGCAGCCAAGGGACCTCGGGGGAGACCCAGTACTTC. It yields the protein CASSQGTSGETQYF.